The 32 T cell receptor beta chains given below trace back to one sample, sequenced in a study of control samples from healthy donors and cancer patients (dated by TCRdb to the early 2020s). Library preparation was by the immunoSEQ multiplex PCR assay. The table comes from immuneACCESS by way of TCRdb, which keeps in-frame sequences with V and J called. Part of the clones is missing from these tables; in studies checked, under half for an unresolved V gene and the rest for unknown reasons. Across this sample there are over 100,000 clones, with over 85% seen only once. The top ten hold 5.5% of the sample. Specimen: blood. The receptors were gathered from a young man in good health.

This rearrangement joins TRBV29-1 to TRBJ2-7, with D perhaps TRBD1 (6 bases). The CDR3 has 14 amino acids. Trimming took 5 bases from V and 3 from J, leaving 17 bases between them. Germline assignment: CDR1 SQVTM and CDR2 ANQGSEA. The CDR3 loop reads CSVSRDMRDYEQYF. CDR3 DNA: TGCAGCGTTAGCCGGGACATGAGGGACTACGAGCAGTACTTC.

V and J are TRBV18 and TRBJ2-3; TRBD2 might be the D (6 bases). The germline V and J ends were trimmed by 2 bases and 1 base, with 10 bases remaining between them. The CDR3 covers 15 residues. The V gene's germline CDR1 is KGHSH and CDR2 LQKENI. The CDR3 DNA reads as TGTGCCAGCTCACCAGCTCCTAGCGGCACAGATACGCAGTATTTT. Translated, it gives CASSPAPSGTDTQYF.

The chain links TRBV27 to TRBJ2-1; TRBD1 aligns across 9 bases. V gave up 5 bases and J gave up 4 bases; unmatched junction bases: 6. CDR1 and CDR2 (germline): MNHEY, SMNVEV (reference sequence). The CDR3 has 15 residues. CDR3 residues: CASSQRQGGYNEQFF. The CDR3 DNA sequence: TGTGCCAGCAGTCAACGACAGGGGGGTTACAATGAGCAGTTCTTC.

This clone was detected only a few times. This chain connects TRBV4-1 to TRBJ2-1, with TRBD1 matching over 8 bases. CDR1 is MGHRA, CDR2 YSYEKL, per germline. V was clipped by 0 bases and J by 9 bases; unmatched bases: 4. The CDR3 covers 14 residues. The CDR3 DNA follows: TGCGCCAGCAGCCAAGAAGGAACAGGGGGTGAGCAGTTCTTC. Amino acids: CASSQEGTGGEQFF.

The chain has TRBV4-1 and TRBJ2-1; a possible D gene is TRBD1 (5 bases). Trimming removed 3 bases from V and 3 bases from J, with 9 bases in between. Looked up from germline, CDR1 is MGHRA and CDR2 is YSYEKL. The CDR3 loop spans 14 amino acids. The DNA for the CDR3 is TGCGCCAGCAGCCATTCAGGGCTCTACAATGAGCAGTTCTTC. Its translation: CASSHSGLYNEQFF.

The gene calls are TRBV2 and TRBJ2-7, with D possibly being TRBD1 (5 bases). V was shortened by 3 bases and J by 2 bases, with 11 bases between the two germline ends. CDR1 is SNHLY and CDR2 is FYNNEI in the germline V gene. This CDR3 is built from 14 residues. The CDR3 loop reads CASSDQGPPYEQYF. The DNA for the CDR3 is TGTGCCAGCAGTGACCAGGGTCCTCCCTACGAGCAGTACTTC.

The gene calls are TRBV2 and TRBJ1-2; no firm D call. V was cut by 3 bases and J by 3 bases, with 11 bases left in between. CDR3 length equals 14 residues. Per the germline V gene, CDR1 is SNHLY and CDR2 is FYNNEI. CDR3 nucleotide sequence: TGTGCCAGCAGTGAGGCGTCGGCCCACTATGGCTACACCTTC. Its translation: CASSEASAHYGYTF.

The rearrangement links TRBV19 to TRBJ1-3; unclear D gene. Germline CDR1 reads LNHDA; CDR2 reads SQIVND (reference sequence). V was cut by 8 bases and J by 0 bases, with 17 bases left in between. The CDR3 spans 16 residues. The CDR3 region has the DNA TGTGCCAGTCAAGACGGGAGCACCGGCTCTGGAAACACCATATATTTT. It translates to CASQDGSTGSGNTIYF.

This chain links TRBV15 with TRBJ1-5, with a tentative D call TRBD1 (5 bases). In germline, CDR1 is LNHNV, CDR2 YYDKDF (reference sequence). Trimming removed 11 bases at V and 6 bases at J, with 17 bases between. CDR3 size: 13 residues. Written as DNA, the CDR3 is TGTGCCGCGGGGGAAGGGCAGGGTCAGCCCCAGCATTTT. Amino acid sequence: CAAGEGQGQPQHF.

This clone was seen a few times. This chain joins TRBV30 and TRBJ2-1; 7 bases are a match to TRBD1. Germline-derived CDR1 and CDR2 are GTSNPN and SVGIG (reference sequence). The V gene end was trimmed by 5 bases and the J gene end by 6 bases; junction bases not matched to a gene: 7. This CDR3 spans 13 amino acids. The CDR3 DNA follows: TGTGCCTGGCATAGGGACAGACCCAATGAGCAGTTCTTC. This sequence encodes CAWHRDRPNEQFF.

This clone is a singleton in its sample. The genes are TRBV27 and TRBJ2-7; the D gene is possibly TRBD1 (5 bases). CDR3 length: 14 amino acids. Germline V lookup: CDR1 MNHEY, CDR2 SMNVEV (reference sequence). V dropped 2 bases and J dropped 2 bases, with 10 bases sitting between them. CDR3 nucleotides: TGTGCCAGCAGTTTAGCCCAGGGCCCCTACGAGCAGTACTTC. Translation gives CASSLAQGPYEQYF.

The chain's CDR3 is CASSPRTGVGNTIYF. The CDR3 DNA is TGTGCCAGCAGCCCCCGGACAGGGGTGGGAAACACCATATATTTT. The chain couples TRBV9 to TRBJ1-3; 9 bases align to TRBD1. CDR3 length: 15 amino acids. Germline CDR1 SGDLS, CDR2 YYNGEE. The trim removed 4 bases at V and 4 bases at J, leaving 6 bases unmatched.

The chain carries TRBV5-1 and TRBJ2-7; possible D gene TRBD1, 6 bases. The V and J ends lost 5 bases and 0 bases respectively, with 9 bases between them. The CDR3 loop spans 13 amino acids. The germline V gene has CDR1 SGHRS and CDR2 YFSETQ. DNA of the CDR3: TGCGCCAGCAGATCGACAGGCTCCTACGAGCAGTACTTC. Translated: CASRSTGSYEQYF.

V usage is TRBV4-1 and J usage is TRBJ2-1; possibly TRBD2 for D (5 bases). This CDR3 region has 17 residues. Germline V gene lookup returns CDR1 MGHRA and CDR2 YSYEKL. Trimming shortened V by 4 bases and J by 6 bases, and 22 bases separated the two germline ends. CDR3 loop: CASSPGVIRTPLNEQFF. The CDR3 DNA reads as TGCGCCAGCAGCCCCGGCGTTATTAGGACTCCGCTCAATGAGCAGTTCTTC.

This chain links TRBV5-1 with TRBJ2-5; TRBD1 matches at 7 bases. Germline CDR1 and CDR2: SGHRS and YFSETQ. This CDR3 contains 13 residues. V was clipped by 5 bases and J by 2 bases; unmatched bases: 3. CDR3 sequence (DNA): TGCGCCAGCAGATCAGGGGGTCAAGAGACCCAGTACTTC. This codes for CASRSGGQETQYF.

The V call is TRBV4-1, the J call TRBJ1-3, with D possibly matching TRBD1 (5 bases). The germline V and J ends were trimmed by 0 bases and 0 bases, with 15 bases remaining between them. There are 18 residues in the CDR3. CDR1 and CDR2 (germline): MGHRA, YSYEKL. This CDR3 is CASSQEVLGGFSGNTIYF. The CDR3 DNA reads TGCGCCAGCAGCCAAGAAGTCCTGGGGGGATTCTCTGGAAACACCATATATTTT.

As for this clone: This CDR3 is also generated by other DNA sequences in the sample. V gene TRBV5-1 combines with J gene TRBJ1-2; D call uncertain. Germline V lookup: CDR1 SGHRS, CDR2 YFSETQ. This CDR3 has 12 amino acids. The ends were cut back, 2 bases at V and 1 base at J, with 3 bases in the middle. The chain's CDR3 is CASSLGNYGYTF. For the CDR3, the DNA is TGCGCCAGCAGCTTAGGTAACTATGGCTACACCTTC. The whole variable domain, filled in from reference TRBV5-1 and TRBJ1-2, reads KAGVTQTPRYLIKTRGQQVTLSCSPISGHRSVSWYQQTPGQGLQFLFEYFSETQRNKGNFPGRFSGRQFSNSRSEMNVSTLELGDSALYLCASSLGNYGYTFGSGTRLTVV.

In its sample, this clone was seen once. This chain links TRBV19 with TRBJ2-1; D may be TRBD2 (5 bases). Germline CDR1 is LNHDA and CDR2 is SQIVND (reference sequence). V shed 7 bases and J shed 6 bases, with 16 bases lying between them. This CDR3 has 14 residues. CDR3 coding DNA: TGTGCCAGTACCGATCCGGGGTCTTCCAATGAGCAGTTCTTC. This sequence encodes CASTDPGSSNEQFF.

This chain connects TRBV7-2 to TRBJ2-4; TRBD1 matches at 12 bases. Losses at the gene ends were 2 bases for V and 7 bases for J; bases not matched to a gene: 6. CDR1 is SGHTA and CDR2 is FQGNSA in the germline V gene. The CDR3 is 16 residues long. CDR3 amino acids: CASSLPGQGAKNIQYF. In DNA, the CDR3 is TGTGCCAGCAGCTTACCGGGACAGGGGGCGAAGAACATTCAGTACTTC. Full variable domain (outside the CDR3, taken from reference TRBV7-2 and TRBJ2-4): GAGVSQSPSNKVTEKGKDVELRCDPISGHTALYWYRQSLGQGLEFLIYFQGNSAPDKSGLPSDRFSAERTGGSVSTLTIQRTQQEDSAVYLCASSLPGQGAKNIQYFGAGTRLSVL.

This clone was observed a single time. The CDR3 loop reads CASSDRATYGYTF. The CDR3 nucleotides are TGTGCCAGCAGTGACAGGGCGACCTATGGCTACACCTTC. This chain joins TRBV6-1 and TRBJ1-2; D perhaps matches TRBD1 (5 bases). From germline, CDR1 is MNHNS and CDR2 SASEGT. The CDR3 runs to 13 residues. Trimming removed 3 bases at V and 4 bases at J, with 9 bases between.

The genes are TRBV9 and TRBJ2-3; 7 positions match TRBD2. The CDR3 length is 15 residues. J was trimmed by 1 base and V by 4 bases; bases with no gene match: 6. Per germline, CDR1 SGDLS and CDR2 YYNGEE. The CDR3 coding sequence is TGTGCCAGCAGCCCATGGGACTACGGCACAGATACGCAGTATTTT. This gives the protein CASSPWDYGTDTQYF.

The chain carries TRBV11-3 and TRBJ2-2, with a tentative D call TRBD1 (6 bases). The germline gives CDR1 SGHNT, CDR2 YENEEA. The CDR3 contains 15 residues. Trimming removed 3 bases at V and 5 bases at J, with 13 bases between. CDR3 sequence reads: CASSLMQGRTGELFF. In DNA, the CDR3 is TGTGCCAGCAGCTTGATGCAGGGGCGTACCGGGGAGCTGTTTTTT.

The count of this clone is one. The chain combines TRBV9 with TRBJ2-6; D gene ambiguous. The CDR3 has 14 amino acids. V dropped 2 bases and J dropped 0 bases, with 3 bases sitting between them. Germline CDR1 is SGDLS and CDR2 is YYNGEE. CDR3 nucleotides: TGTGCCAGCAGCGTTGACTCTGGGGCCAACGTCCTGACTTTC. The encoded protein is CASSVDSGANVLTF.

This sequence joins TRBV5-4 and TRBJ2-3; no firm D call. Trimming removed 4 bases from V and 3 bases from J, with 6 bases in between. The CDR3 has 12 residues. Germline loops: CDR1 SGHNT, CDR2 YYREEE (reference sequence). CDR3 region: CASSLLTDTQYF. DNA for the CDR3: TGTGCCAGCAGCCTCCTAACAGATACGCAGTATTTT.

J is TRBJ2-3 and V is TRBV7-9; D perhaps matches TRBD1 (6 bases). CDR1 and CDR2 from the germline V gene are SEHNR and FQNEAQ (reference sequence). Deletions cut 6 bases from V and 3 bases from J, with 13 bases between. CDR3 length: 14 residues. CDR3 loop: CASSLTGRTDTQYF. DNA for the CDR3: TGTGCCAGCAGTCTCACAGGGAGAACAGATACGCAGTATTTT.

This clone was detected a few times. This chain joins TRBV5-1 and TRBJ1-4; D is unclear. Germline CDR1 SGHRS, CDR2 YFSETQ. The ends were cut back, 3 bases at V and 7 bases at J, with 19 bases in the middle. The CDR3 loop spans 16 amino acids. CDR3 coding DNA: TGCGCCAGCAGCTCACTCGGGTTGGGCAGCCTTGAAAAACTGTTTTTT. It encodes CASSSLGLGSLEKLFF.

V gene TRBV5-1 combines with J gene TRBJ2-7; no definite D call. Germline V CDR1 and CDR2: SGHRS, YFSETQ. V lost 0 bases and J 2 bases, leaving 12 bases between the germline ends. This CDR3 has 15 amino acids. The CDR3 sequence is CASSLDPHRAYEQYF. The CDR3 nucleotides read TGCGCCAGCAGCTTGGACCCTCATCGGGCCTACGAGCAGTACTTC.

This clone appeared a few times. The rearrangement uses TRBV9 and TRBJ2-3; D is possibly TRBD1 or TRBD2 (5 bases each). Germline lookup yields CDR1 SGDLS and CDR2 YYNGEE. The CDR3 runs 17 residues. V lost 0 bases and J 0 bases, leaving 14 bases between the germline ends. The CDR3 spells CASSVGYGGESTDTQYF. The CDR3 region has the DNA TGTGCCAGCAGCGTAGGGTATGGGGGAGAGAGCACAGATACGCAGTATTTT.

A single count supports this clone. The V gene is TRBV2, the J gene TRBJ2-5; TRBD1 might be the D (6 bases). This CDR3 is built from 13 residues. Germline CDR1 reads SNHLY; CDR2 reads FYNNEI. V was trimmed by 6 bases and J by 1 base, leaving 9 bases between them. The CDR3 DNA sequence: TGTGCCAGCAGCGCGGACAGCCAAGAGACCCAGTACTTC. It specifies CASSADSQETQYF.

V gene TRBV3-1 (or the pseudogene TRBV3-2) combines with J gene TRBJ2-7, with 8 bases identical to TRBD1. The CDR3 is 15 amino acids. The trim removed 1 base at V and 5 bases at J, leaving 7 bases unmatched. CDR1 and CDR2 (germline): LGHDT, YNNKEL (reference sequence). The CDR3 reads CASSQAGQGAHEQYF. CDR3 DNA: TGTGCCAGCAGCCAAGCCGGGCAGGGGGCCCACGAGCAGTACTTC.

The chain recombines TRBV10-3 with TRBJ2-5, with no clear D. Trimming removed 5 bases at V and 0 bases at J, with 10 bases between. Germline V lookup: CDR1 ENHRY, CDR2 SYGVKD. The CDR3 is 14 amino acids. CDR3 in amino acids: CAISSTQYQETQYF. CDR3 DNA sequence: TGTGCCATCAGTTCGACGCAGTACCAAGAGACCCAGTACTTC.

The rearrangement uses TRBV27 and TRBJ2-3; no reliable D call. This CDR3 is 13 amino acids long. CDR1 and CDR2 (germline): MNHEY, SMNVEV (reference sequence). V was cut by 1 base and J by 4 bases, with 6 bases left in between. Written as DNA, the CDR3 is TGTGCCAGCAGTTTATTTTGGCCAGATACGCAGTATTTT. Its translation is CASSLFWPDTQYF.